Listed below are T cell receptor beta chains from one sample, sequenced in a study of technical replicates of blood from several donors. Sequenced by immunoSEQ multiplex PCR; TCRdb stores in-frame clones only, minus some. The sample contains tens of thousands of clones, over 80% of which appear only once. Sequencing was performed on T cells isolated from PBMCs. The receptors were gathered from a human donor in good health. Each CDR3 is given with its conserved first and last residue. A D gene is named only where the DNA matches it firmly.

d_call | j_call | v_call | cdr3_nt | cdr3_aa
TRBD2 | TRBJ2-5 | TRBV28 | TGTGCCAGCAGTGGACGACTAGCGGGAGGGGAAGAGACCCAGTACTTC | CASSGRLAGGEETQYF
NA | TRBJ1-4 | TRBV6-5 | TGTGCCAGCAGTTACCGGCAGGGCGATGAAAAACTGTTTTTT | CASSYRQGDEKLFF
NA | TRBJ1-2 | TRBV5-6 | TGTGCCAGCAGCCCGGCACCAGGGAACTATGGCTACACCTTC | CASSPAPGNYGYTF
TRBD1 | TRBJ1-2 | TRBV5-8 | TGTGCCAGCAGCTTGGGGAGGGGGCACTATGGCTACACCTTC | CASSLGRGHYGYTF
TRBD2 | TRBJ2-7 | TRBV18 | TGTGCCAGCACTTCTAGCGGGAGTGGGGCCTACGAGCAGTACTTC | CASTSSGSGAYEQYF
TRBD1 | TRBJ2-5 | TRBV7-6 | TGTGCCAGCTCAGGGGGCGAGGTGACCCAGTACTTC | CASSGGEVTQYF
NA | TRBJ2-1 | TRBV10-3 | TGTGCCATCAGTGGGGCAAGTGAGCAGTTCTTC | CAISGASEQFF
TRBD1 | TRBJ2-7 | TRBV30 | TGTGCCTGCTCCCGGGACAGATCCTACGAGCAGTACTTC | CACSRDRSYEQYF
TRBD1 | TRBJ1-4 | TRBV19 | TGTGCCAGTAGTATAGTTGGGACAGGGCGGGAAAAACTGTTTTTT | CASSIVGTGREKLFF
NA | TRBJ2-5 | TRBV29-1 | TGCAGCGTTGAGATAGACAGTATTGGTGAGACCCAGTACTTC | CSVEIDSIGETQYF
TRBD1 | TRBJ1-1 | TRBV19 | TGTGCCAGTAGTCCCGTGGACAGGGGTACTGAAGCTTTCTTT | CASSPVDRGTEAFF
NA | TRBJ2-3 | TRBV6-5 | TGTGCCAGCAGTTACCGTTCTAATACAGATACGCAGTATTTT | CASSYRSNTDTQYF